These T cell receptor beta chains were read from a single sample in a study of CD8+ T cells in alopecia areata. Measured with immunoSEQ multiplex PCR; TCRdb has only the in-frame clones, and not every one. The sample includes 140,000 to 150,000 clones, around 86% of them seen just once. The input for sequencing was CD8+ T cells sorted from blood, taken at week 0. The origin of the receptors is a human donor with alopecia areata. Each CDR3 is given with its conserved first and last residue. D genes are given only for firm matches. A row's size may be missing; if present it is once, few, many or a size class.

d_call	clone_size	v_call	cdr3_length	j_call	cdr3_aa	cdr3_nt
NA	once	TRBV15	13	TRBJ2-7	CATSGGDSYEQYF	TGTGCCACCAGCGGAGGGGATAGCTACGAGCAGTACTTC
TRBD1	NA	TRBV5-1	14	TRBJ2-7	CASSPPGQDYEQYF	TGCGCCAGCAGCCCTCCGGGACAGGATTACGAGCAGTACTTC
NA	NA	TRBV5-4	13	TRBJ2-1	CASKESSYNEQFF	TGTGCCAGCAAGGAGAGCTCCTACAATGAGCAGTTCTTC
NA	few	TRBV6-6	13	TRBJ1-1	CASSSQGSPEAFF	TGTGCCAGCAGTTCACAGGGTAGCCCTGAAGCTTTCTTT
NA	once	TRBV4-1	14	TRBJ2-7	CASSQTTDSYEQYF	TGCGCCAGCAGCCAAACCACGGACAGCTACGAGCAGTACTTC
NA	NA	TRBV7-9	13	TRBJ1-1	CASSFQGFAEAFF	TGTGCCAGCAGCTTCCAGGGGTTCGCTGAAGCTTTCTTT
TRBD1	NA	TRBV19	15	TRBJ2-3	CASSIGTGVPDTQYF	TGTGCCAGTAGTATAGGGACAGGGGTTCCAGATACGCAGTATTTT
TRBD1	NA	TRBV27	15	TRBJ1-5	CASSLTGSYNQPQHF	TGTGCCAGCAGTTTGACAGGGTCATACAATCAGCCCCAGCATTTT
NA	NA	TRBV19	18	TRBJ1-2	CASNVGVSNPLRPYGYTF	TGTGCCAGTAATGTGGGGGTCAGCAACCCGTTAAGACCATATGGCTACACCTTC
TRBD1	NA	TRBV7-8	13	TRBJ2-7	CATQGTGSYEQYF	TGTGCCACTCAGGGGACAGGGTCGTACGAGCAGTACTTC
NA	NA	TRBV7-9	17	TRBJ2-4	CASSLAAPPETRGIQYF	TGTGCCAGCAGCTTAGCAGCCCCTCCCGAGACACGCGGCATTCAGTACTTC
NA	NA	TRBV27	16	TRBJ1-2	CASSLSPVGGTYGYTF	TGTGCCAGCAGTTTATCACCCGTCGGGGGTACCTATGGCTACACCTTC
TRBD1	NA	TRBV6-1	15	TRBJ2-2	CAIGPGQGLPGELFF	TGTGCCATCGGACCGGGACAGGGTCTTCCCGGGGAGCTGTTTTTT
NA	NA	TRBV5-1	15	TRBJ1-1	CASSERTVMNTEAFF	TGCGCCAGCAGCGAACGGACAGTGATGAACACTGAAGCTTTCTTT